Below, 10 T cell receptor beta chains from the same sample are listed, as sequenced in a study of T cell repertoires in cytomegalovirus infection. TCRdb called the reads again in MiXCR, with one record for every CDR3 protein. The table has 44,000 or so distinct CDR3 sequences, roughly 22% seen once. These TCRs are of unknown antigen specificity. This specimen was CD8+ T cells from cultured PBMCs, taken from culture after CMV antigen stimulation. The source of these receptors is a human donor in good health (CMV status not recorded). Some clones in this sample may be carry-over from other donors' samples.

This clonotype was observed a few times. The chain is built from TRBV6-2 or TRBV6-3 and TRBJ1-5; D is perhaps TRBD1 (5 bases). Germline V gene lookup returns CDR1 MNHEY and CDR2 SVGEGT. The CDR3 loop spans 16 amino acids. Trimming took 4 bases from V and 4 from J, leaving 17 bases between them. The CDR3 DNA reads TGTGCCAGCAGTTCCGGGGGGGACCACAGGAATCAGCCCCAGCATTTT. This sequence encodes CASSSGGDHRNQPQHF.

The V gene is TRBV7-8, the J gene TRBJ2-6, with a tentative D call TRBD1 (6 bases). The CDR3 loop spans 16 amino acids. The germline V gene encodes CDR1 SGHVS and CDR2 FQNEAQ. V gave up 5 bases and J gave up 3 bases, with 14 bases separating them. Here the CDR3 reads CASSQLQGSGANVLTF. The CDR3 bases are TGTGCCAGCAGCCAATTACAGGGAAGTGGGGCCAACGTCCTGACTTTC.

The chain links TRBV11-2 to TRBJ1-6, with a tentative D call TRBD1 (5 bases). The CDR3 has 15 amino acids. The ends were cut back, 4 bases at V and 7 bases at J, with 14 bases in the middle. CDR1 and CDR2 (germline): SGHAT, FQNNGV. CDR3: CASSSGFDRNSPLHF. CDR3 in DNA: TGTGCCAGCAGCTCCGGATTCGACAGAAATTCACCCCTCCACTTT.

V and J are TRBV7-2 and TRBJ2-7, with 7 nucleotides matching TRBD2. Germline loops: CDR1 SGHTA, CDR2 FQGNSA. Germline trimming cut 3 bases from V and 7 bases from J; bases unmatched to any gene: 9. The CDR3 covers 14 residues. CDR3 sequence reads: CASSFGWGGDEQYF. The CDR3 bases are TGTGCCAGCAGCTTTGGGTGGGGGGGGGATGAGCAGTACTTC.

The chain links TRBV7-2 to TRBJ2-1, with 10 bases aligning to TRBD2. The CDR3 consists of 16 residues. Germline V gene data show CDR1 as SGHTA and CDR2 as FQGNSA. J was trimmed by 0 bases and V by 5 bases; bases with no gene match: 4. The CDR3 loop is CASSKASGSSYNEQFF. CDR3 nucleotide sequence: TGTGCCAGCAGCAAGGCTAGCGGGAGCTCCTACAATGAGCAGTTCTTC.

The chain carries TRBV7-8 and TRBJ2-1; 12 nucleotides agree with TRBD2. V dropped 6 bases and J dropped 8; count of bases not matched to a gene: 5. CDR3 length equals 14 residues. Germline V gene sequence: CDR1 SGHVS, CDR2 FQNEAQ. The DNA of the CDR3 is TGTGCCAGCAGGACTAGCGGGAGTTCGGATGAGCAGTTCTTC. Amino acids: CASRTSGSSDEQFF.

This clonotype appeared many times. CDR3 DNA: TGTGCCAGCAGCTCGAACCGGGACAGGTCTTACAATGAGCAGTTCTTC. Translation: CASSSNRDRSYNEQFF. The chain couples TRBV7-2 to TRBJ2-1; 8 nucleotides line up with TRBD1. There are 16 residues in the CDR3. Unmatched junction bases numbered 9, after V lost 4 bases and J lost 4 bases. Per the germline V gene, CDR1 is SGHTA and CDR2 is FQGNSA.

This clonotype was recorded only once. The gene calls are TRBV7-2 and TRBJ2-7; maybe TRBD2 (7 bases). This CDR3 has 15 amino acids. From germline, CDR1 is SGHTA and CDR2 FQGNSA. The V end was cut by 5 bases, the J end by 10 bases, with 24 bases between. The CDR3 loop reads CASSPREGGMWGQYF. CDR3 sequence (DNA): TGTGCCAGCAGCCCAAGGGAGGGGGGGATGTGGGGTCAGTACTTC.

V is TRBV6-6 and J is TRBJ1-1, with D possibly being TRBD1 (5 bases). The CDR3 covers 14 residues. CDR1 and CDR2 (germline): MNHNY, SVGAGI (reference sequence). V lost 4 bases to trimming and J lost 3 bases, with 12 bases between them. As DNA, the CDR3 is TGTGCCAGCAGTTCCCCCGACAGTTACACTGAAGCTTTCTTT. Protein sequence: CASSSPDSYTEAFF.

This clonotype was seen only once. The chain's CDR3 is CASSEALRREDEQYF. The CDR3 DNA reads TGTGCCAGCAGTGAAGCGCTTCGGCGGGAAGACGAGCAGTACTTC. The chain has TRBV2 and TRBJ2-7; D is possibly TRBD2 (6 bases). The CDR3 spans 15 residues. V was shortened by 0 bases and J by 5 bases, with 14 bases between the two germline ends. Per the germline V gene, CDR1 is SNHLY and CDR2 is FYNNEI. The variable domain in full, completed from reference TRBV2 and TRBJ2-7, reads EPEVTQTPSHQVTQMGQEVILRCVPISNHLYFYWYRQILGQKVEFLVSFYNNEISEKSEIFDDQFSVERPDGSNFTLKIRSTKLEDSAMYFCASSEALRREDEQYFGPGTRLTVT.